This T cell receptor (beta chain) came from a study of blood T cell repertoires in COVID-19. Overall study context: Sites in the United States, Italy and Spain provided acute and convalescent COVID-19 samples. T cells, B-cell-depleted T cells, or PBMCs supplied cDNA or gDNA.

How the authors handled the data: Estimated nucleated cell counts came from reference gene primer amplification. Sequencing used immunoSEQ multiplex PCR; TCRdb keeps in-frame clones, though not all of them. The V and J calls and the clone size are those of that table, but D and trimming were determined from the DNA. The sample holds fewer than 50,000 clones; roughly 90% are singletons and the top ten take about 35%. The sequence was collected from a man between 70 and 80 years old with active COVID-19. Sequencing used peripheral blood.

The CDR3 spells CSVESGTTFYNEQFF. CDR3 nucleotide sequence: TGCAGCGTTGAATCCGGGACTACCTTCTACAATGAGCAGTTCTTC. The chain links TRBV29-1 to TRBJ2-1; 7 nucleotides match TRBD2. The germline gives CDR1 SQVTM, CDR2 ANQGSEA. The CDR3 loop spans 15 amino acids. The ends lost 2 bases at V and 3 bases at J; junction bases unmatched: 7.